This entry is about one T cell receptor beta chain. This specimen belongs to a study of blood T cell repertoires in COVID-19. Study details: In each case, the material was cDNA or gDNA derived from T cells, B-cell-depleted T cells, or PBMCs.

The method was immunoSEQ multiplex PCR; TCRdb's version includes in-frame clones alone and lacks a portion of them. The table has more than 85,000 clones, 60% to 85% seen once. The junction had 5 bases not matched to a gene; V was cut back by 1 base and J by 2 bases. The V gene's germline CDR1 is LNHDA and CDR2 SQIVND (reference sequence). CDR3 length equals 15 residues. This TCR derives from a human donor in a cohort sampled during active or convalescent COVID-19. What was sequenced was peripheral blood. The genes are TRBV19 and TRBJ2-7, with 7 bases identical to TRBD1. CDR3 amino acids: CASSIGWQGAYEQYF. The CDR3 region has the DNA TGTGCCAGTAGTATAGGATGGCAGGGGGCCTACGAGCAGTACTTC.